The clone carrying this TCR beta chain was seen ten or more times. What it binds is not known. These data originate in a study of T-cell reconstitution after alpha-beta-depleted transplantation in children. Study-level results: Diversity and T-cell counts at one year after transplant derived mostly from new T cells. Alpha-beta T cells about two months after transplant reportedly derived from several hundred expanded graft clones. Day-60 TCRbeta diversity that was high in some patients was derived from surviving recipient T cells and thymic progenitors.

V was clipped by 5 bases and J by 7 bases; unmatched bases: 9. The CDR3 totals 15 residues. The authors prepared the TCRbeta library with unique molecular identifiers. TCRdb called the PCR reads again in MiXCR, with one record for every CDR3 protein. The table includes approximately 300,000 distinct CDR3 sequences, 10% detected once. V gene TRBV12-3 or TRBV12-4 combines with J gene TRBJ1-4, with TRBD1 identical over 8 bases. Material: PBMCs, obtained before TCRalphabeta/CD19-depleted stem cell transplant. This receptor was identified in a boy younger than two with acute myeloid leukemia, due to receive a stem cell transplant. The CDR3 DNA reads as TGTGCCAGCAGTCCCCGGACAGGGCGAGTTGAAAAACTGTTTTTT. This codes for CASSPRTGRVEKLFF.